A single sample is the source of the 4 T cell receptor beta chains below, sequenced in a study of cytomegalovirus exposure and HLA in healthy donors. 13 Jbeta primers and 60 Vbeta primers were used for the PCR. The assay was immunoSEQ multiplex PCR, and TCRdb's table has in-frame clones only and misses some. The sample comprises some 110,000 clones, about 16% of which are singletons, and around 0.86% rests with the top ten. Sequencing input: PBMCs. All receptors derive from a female donor in good health and CMV-seronegative.

As DNA, the CDR3 is TGCGCCAGCAGCTTGGCTGGGGGGGACAGGGCGTCTTCTGGCTACACCTTC. Translating it yields CASSLAGGDRASSGYTF. The J gene is TRBJ1-2, the V gene TRBV5-1, with TRBD1 matching over 9 bases. This CDR3 has 17 residues. V dropped 0 bases and J dropped 7; count of bases not matched to a gene: 13. Looked up from germline, CDR1 is SGHRS and CDR2 is YFSETQ.

The DNA of the CDR3 is TGTGCCAGCAGCTTAGTTGCAGGGGCGACCACTGAAGCTTTCTTT. Translating gives CASSLVAGATTEAFF. The chain has TRBV7-2 and TRBJ1-1; the D gene is possibly TRBD1 (6 bases). The V and J ends lost 1 base and 4 bases respectively, with 13 bases between them. The length of the CDR3 is 15 residues. Germline V CDR1 and CDR2: SGHTA, FQGNSA.

This clone was counted between two and nine times. This chain joins TRBV30 and TRBJ2-2, with TRBD1 matching over 10 bases. J lost 4 bases, V lost 0 bases, and 8 bases had no gene match. Germline V gives CDR1 GTSNPN, CDR2 SVGIG (reference sequence). The CDR3 runs to 17 residues. The CDR3 nucleotides read TGTGCCTGGAGTGTAAGACCGGGACAGGGGACCACCGGGGAGCTGTTTTTT. It yields the protein CAWSVRPGQGTTGELFF.

A few counts support this clone. The rearrangement joins TRBV28 to TRBJ1-2; weak D call: TRBD1 (5 bases). Germline CDR1 is MDHEN and CDR2 is SYDVKM. V was pared by 7 bases and J by 6 bases, with 18 bases between. The CDR3 runs 14 residues. CDR3 sequence: CASTPRGSLDGYTF. In DNA, the CDR3 is TGTGCCAGCACCCCTCGGGGGTCCCTTGATGGCTACACCTTC.